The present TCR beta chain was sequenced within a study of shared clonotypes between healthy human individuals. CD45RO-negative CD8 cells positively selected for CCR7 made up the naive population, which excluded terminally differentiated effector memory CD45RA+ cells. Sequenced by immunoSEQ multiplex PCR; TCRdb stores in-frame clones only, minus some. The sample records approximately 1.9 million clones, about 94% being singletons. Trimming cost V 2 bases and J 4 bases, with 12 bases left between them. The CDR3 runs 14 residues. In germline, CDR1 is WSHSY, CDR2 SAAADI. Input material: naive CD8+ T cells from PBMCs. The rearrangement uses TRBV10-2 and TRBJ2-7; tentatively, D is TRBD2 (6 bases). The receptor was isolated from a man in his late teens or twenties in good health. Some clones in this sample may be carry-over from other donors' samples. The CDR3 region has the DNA TGCGCCAGCAGTGAGCCTGGCGGGGTATACGAGCAGTACTTC. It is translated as CASSEPGGVYEQYF.